This TCR beta chain was documented in a study of cytomegalovirus exposure and HLA in healthy donors. Produced via immunoSEQ multiplex PCR; TCRdb's table is partial and in-frame only. The table records about 150,000 clones, 80% to 90% of them present only once. The sample was PBMCs. This TCR derives from a man younger than 35 in good health and CMV-seropositive.

This chain's CDR3 is CASSQRTGLAGTDTQYF. In DNA form, the CDR3 reads TGCGCCAGCAGCCAGAGAACGGGACTAGCGGGCACAGATACGCAGTATTTT. The chain combines TRBV4-1 with TRBJ2-3; TRBD2 aligns across 11 bases. The CDR3 length is 17 residues. V lost 3 bases to trimming and J lost 1 base; unmatched junction nucleotides: 6. Germline V gene lookup returns CDR1 MGHRA and CDR2 YSYEKL.